The 8 T cell receptor beta chains reported below all come from one sample, sequenced in a study of neoadjuvant anti-PD-1 for oral cavity cancer. Some clones are missing from TCRdb's copy, which holds only in-frame ones; the method was immunoSEQ multiplex PCR. The sample includes 65,000 to 70,000 clones, approximately 87% of them seen just once. Time point specified: after neoadjuvant nivolumab, at surgical resection. Sample: PBMCs, taken after nivolumab (anti-PD-1) treatment. Source of these receptors: a person between 35 and 79 years old with oral cavity squamous cell carcinoma.

This clone has more than one count but fewer than ten. The J gene is TRBJ1-6, the V gene TRBV19; D ambiguous. V shed 5 bases and J shed 10 bases, with 9 bases lying between them. Germline assignment: CDR1 LNHDA and CDR2 SQIVND (reference sequence). This CDR3 contains 12 residues. CDR3 nucleotides: TGTGCCAGTAGTCCCCAAGAATCACCCCTCCACTTT. Translating gives CASSPQESPLHF.

V and J are TRBV9 and TRBJ2-7, with 9 bases lining up with TRBD2. Unmatched junction bases numbered 7, after V lost 4 bases and J lost 8 bases. CDR1 SGDLS and CDR2 YYNGEE come from the germline V gene. This CDR3 is built from 13 residues. CDR3 region: CASSKLAGDKQYF. The CDR3 DNA reads TGTGCCAGCAGCAAATTAGCGGGGGACAAGCAGTACTTC. The whole variable domain, filled in from reference TRBV9 and TRBJ2-7, reads DSGVTQTPKHLITATGQRVTLRCSPRSGDLSVYWYQQSLDQGLQFLIQYYNGEERAKGNILERFSAQQFPDLHSELNLSSLELGDSALYFCASSKLAGDKQYFGPGTRLTVT.

J is TRBJ2-7 and V is TRBV28; maybe TRBD1 (5 bases). CDR1 is MDHEN, CDR2 SYDVKM, per germline. V dropped 2 bases and J dropped 4 bases, with 6 bases sitting between them. This CDR3 region has 12 residues. The CDR3 spells CASSLRGYEQYF. The CDR3 DNA reads TGTGCCAGCAGTTTAAGGGGTTACGAGCAGTACTTC.

The gene calls are TRBV19 and TRBJ1-4; 8 positions agree with TRBD1. There are 14 residues in the CDR3. Per the germline V gene, CDR1 is LNHDA and CDR2 is SQIVND (reference sequence). V trimming: 7 bases; J trimming: 7 bases; junction bases outside the gene matches: 8. This CDR3 reads CASTDRGIGEKLFF. CDR3 DNA: TGTGCCAGTACCGACAGGGGAATTGGTGAAAAACTGTTTTTT. The full variable domain, with the rest looked up from reference TRBV19 and TRBJ1-4, is DGGITQSPKYLFRKEGQNVTLSCEQNLNHDAMYWYRQDPGQGLRLIYYSQIVNDFQKGDIAEGYSVSREKKESFPLTVTSAQKNPTAFYLCASTDRGIGEKLFFGSGTQLSVL.

This sequence joins TRBV5-1 and TRBJ1-3; D is unresolved. The germline CDR1 and CDR2 sequences are SGHRS and YFSETQ. The V gene lost 0 bases and the J gene lost 3 bases, with 13 bases spanning the gap. The CDR3 sequence is 16 residues long. The CDR3 protein is CASSLAQVRFGNTIYF. In DNA, the CDR3 is TGCGCCAGCAGCTTGGCCCAGGTCCGGTTTGGAAACACCATATATTTT.

The chain carries TRBV6-1 and TRBJ2-3, with D uncertain. The CDR3 contains 11 residues. Looked up from germline, CDR1 is MNHNS and CDR2 is SASEGT. With 4 bases removed from V and 3 bases from J, the gap between germline ends came to 2 bases. The DNA of the CDR3 is TGTGCCAGCAGTGCGACAGATACGCAGTATTTT. Translating it yields CASSATDTQYF.

The chain combines TRBV27 with TRBJ2-3; TRBD2 matches 13 bases. V gave up 3 bases and J gave up 8 bases; unmatched junction bases: 11. Germline CDR1 reads MNHEY; CDR2 reads SMNVEV (reference sequence). The CDR3 length is 17 residues. The CDR3 loop reads CASSFPPGLAGSFTQYF. CDR3 bases: TGTGCCAGCAGTTTCCCTCCGGGACTAGCGGGATCTTTTACGCAGTATTTT.

The rearrangement uses TRBV7-6 and TRBJ1-1; D may be TRBD1 (5 bases). The length of the CDR3 is 15 residues. Deletions cut 1 base from V and 0 bases from J, with 9 bases between. Germline V gives CDR1 SGHVS, CDR2 FNYEAQ. CDR3 sequence (DNA): TGTGCCAGCAGCTTAGGGGGCGATCTGAACACTGAAGCTTTCTTT. It specifies CASSLGGDLNTEAFF.